A selection of T cell receptor beta chains follows, all from one sample in a study of blood T cell repertoires in COVID-19. Profiling relied on immunoSEQ multiplex PCR, and the TCRdb table lists in-frame clones only, not all of them. The sample includes about 150,000 clones, 88% seen only once; the top ten take more than 2%. Sequenced: peripheral blood. The receptors shown here come from a human donor with COVID-19, enrolled during active disease. The donor label of this sample is uncertain. CDR3s include the opening cysteine and the closing phenylalanine or tryptophan. D genes are given only for firm matches. Not every row has a clone size; where given, it reads once, few, many or a size class.

D,size,V,J,CDR3,DNA
TRBD1,.,TRBV10-3,TRBJ1-2,CAISRDSYYGYTF,TGTGCCATCAGTCGGGACAGCTACTATGGCTACACCTTC
.,.,TRBV7-8,TRBJ2-2,CASSPGQTGELFF,TGTGCCAGCAGCCCGGGACAAACTGGGGAGCTGTTTTTT
TRBD2,.,TRBV9,TRBJ2-3,CASSPRGQAGVDTQYF,TGTGCCAGCAGCCCCCGTGGTCAAGCGGGGGTGGATACGCAGTATTTT
TRBD1,.,TRBV4-1,TRBJ2-1,CASSQNRGWNEQFF,TGCGCCAGCAGCCAAAACAGGGGTTGGAATGAGCAGTTCTTC
.,.,TRBV28,TRBJ1-2,CASSLFTGDRDF,TGTGCCAGCAGTTTATTTACAGGTGACCGCGACTTC
.,.,TRBV29-1,TRBJ1-5,CSVSPGFNQPQHF,TGCAGCGTCAGCCCGGGGTTCAATCAGCCCCAGCATTTT
.,once,TRBV18,TRBJ1-1,CASSLDQGGLNTEAFF,TGTGCCAGCTCACTCGACCAGGGAGGACTGAACACTGAAGCTTTCTTT
.,.,TRBV6-1,TRBJ2-2,CASSDGLRSTGELFF,TGTGCCAGCAGTGATGGACTAAGGAGCACCGGGGAGCTGTTTTTT
.,.,TRBV3-1/TRBV3-2,TRBJ1-5,CASSQEEGNQPQHF,TGTGCCAGCAGCCAAGAGGAGGGAAATCAGCCCCAGCATTTT
TRBD1,.,TRBV10-3,TRBJ1-3,CAIRPGSQGAGTIYF,TGTGCCATCAGGCCCGGGTCCCAGGGGGCCGGCACCATATATTTT
.,.,TRBV30,TRBJ2-1,CAWRKRGNEQFF,TGTGCCTGGAGGAAAAGGGGGAATGAGCAGTTCTTC
.,.,TRBV21-1,TRBJ1-2,CASSKGQGEQTNYGYTF,TGTGCCAGCAGCAAAGGACAGGGGGAACAAACTAACTATGGCTACACCTTC
TRBD1,few,TRBV10-3,TRBJ1-3,CAIGPGQGNTIYF,TGTGCCATAGGGCCGGGACAGGGAAACACCATATATTTT
.,few,TRBV11-2,TRBJ1-2,CASSQTGGLGGYTF,TGTGCCAGCAGCCAAACCGGGGGGCTCGGTGGCTACACCTTC
.,once,TRBV7-2,TRBJ1-3,CASSLSGRNTIYF,TGTGCCAGCAGCTTATCAGGGAGAAACACCATATATTTT
TRBD2,.,TRBV11-2,TRBJ2-4,CASSFSGGLAKNIQYF,TGTGCCAGCAGCTTTAGCGGGGGCTTAGCCAAAAACATTCAGTACTTC
.,.,TRBV6-5,TRBJ1-5,CASRGTPQPQHF,TGTGCCAGCAGGGGGACTCCTCAGCCCCAGCATTTT
.,.,TRBV5-1,TRBJ2-1,CASSLGSGGSYNEQFF,TGCGCCAGCAGCTTGGGCTCCGGAGGAAGCTACAATGAGCAGTTCTTC
.,.,TRBV4-1,TRBJ1-2,CASSHPGRVTNYGYTF,TGCGCCAGCAGCCACCCCGGGAGGGTAACTAACTATGGCTACACCTTC
TRBD2,few,TRBV2,TRBJ2-7,CASSDKPGGRYEQYF,TGTGCCAGCAGTGATAAACCGGGCGGGAGATACGAGCAGTACTTC
.,.,TRBV12-3/TRBV12-4,TRBJ1-2,CASSPTANYGYTF,TGTGCCAGCAGTCCGACAGCTAACTATGGCTACACCTTC
.,.,TRBV11-2,TRBJ1-1,CASSFQVSTEAFF,TGTGCCAGCAGCTTCCAGGTTAGTACTGAAGCTTTCTTT
TRBD1,.,TRBV3-1/TRBV3-2,TRBJ2-7,CASRVGQGKQYF,TGTGCCAGCAGGGTTGGACAGGGGAAGCAGTACTTC
.,.,TRBV13,TRBJ1-5,CASSLGPGVFGNQPQHF,TGTGCCAGCAGCTTGGGCCCAGGGGTTTTCGGCAATCAGCCCCAGCATTTT
TRBD1,.,TRBV13,TRBJ2-5,CASRRQGKQETQYF,TGTGCCAGCAGGCGACAGGGGAAACAAGAGACCCAGTACTTC
.,.,TRBV7-9,TRBJ1-1,CASTLADTEAFF,TGTGCCAGCACCCTAGCGGACACTGAAGCTTTCTTT
TRBD1,.,TRBV7-8,TRBJ2-7,CASSLTNNRGKQYF,TGTGCCAGCAGCTTGACTAATAACAGGGGCAAGCAGTACTTC
.,once,TRBV19,TRBJ1-2,CASSMAGNYGYTF,TGTGCCAGTAGTATGGCCGGGAACTATGGCTACACCTTC
TRBD1,once,TRBV9,TRBJ1-3,CASSEGDRGFSGNTIYF,TGTGCCAGCAGCGAGGGGGACAGGGGTTTTTCTGGAAACACCATATATTTT
TRBD1,.,TRBV28,TRBJ1-2,CASSSRRDRAYGYTF,TGTGCCAGCAGTTCCCGCCGGGACAGGGCCTATGGCTACACCTTC
.,.,TRBV12-2,TRBJ1-5,CASRLGFRDSNQPQHF,TGTGCAAGTCGCTTAGGATTCCGGGACAGTAATCAGCCCCAGCATTTT
.,.,TRBV14,TRBJ1-6,CASSQGAGPNSPLHF,TGTGCCAGCAGCCAGGGAGCAGGTCCTAATTCACCCCTCCACTTT
.,.,TRBV5-4,TRBJ1-3,CASSLDLTGSGNTIYF,TGTGCCAGCAGCTTGGACCTGACGGGCTCTGGAAACACCATATATTTT
TRBD2,.,TRBV5-1,TRBJ2-5,CASSLAWTSGAQETQYF,TGCGCCAGCAGCTTGGCCTGGACTAGCGGGGCCCAAGAGACCCAGTACTTC
.,.,TRBV18,TRBJ1-1,CASSLGAPQKGTEAFF,TGTGCCAGCTCGTTAGGGGCCCCACAAAAGGGAACTGAAGCTTTCTTT
.,.,TRBV5-1,TRBJ1-1,CASSLDSNTEAFF,TGCGCCAGCAGCTTGGACAGCAACACTGAAGCTTTCTTT
.,.,TRBV30,TRBJ1-1,CAWSVQSDTEAFF,TGTGCCTGGAGTGTACAAAGCGACACTGAAGCTTTCTTT
TRBD2,.,TRBV2,TRBJ2-1,CATTPVAGGQGEQFF,TGTGCCACCACACCAGTAGCGGGGGGGCAGGGTGAGCAGTTCTTC
TRBD1,.,TRBV10-1,TRBJ2-1,CASIGTDSSYNEQFF,TGCGCCAGCATCGGGACAGACTCTTCCTACAATGAGCAGTTCTTC
.,.,TRBV19,TRBJ1-1,CASIEPGGISEAFF,TGTGCCAGTATTGAACCGGGGGGTATTAGTGAAGCTTTCTTT
.,.,TRBV10-3,TRBJ1-2,CAISESAGEANYGYTF,TGTGCCATCAGTGAGTCAGCAGGGGAAGCTAACTATGGCTACACCTTC
.,few,TRBV5-5,TRBJ2-1,CASSLVRDNYNEQFF,TGTGCCAGCAGCTTGGTCCGGGACAACTACAATGAGCAGTTCTTC
.,.,TRBV7-3,TRBJ2-1,CASSSQDREYNEQFF,TGTGCCAGCAGCTCCCAGGACAGAGAGTACAATGAGCAGTTCTTC
TRBD1,few,TRBV9,TRBJ2-5,CASSSSRDRGREETQYF,TGTGCCAGCAGCTCCTCCCGGGACAGGGGGCGCGAAGAGACCCAGTACTTC
.,few,TRBV6-1,TRBJ1-4,CASSDSTATNEKLFF,TGTGCCAGCAGTGACAGTACAGCAACTAATGAAAAACTGTTTTTT
.,.,TRBV20-1,TRBJ2-5,CSGGVETQYF,TGCAGTGGGGGGGTAGAGACCCAGTACTTC
TRBD1,.,TRBV6-5,TRBJ1-2,CASSRPGTANYGYTF,TGTGCCAGCAGTCGCCCTGGGACAGCGAACTATGGCTACACCTTC
TRBD2,.,TRBV4-1,TRBJ2-7,CASSQGVGGGAGDYEQYF,TGCGCCAGCAGCCAAGGGGTAGGCGGGGGAGCGGGGGATTACGAGCAGTACTTC
.,once,TRBV24-1,TRBJ1-5,CATSDFGGNQPQHF,TGTGCCACCAGTGATTTCGGCGGGAATCAGCCCCAGCATTTT
TRBD1,once,TRBV25-1,TRBJ2-5,CASSAGQGQETQYF,TGTGCCAGCAGTGCGGGACAGGGTCAAGAGACCCAGTACTTC
.,.,TRBV14,TRBJ2-7,CASSQGAGPGDEQYF,TGTGCCAGCAGCCAAGGCGCGGGTCCCGGGGACGAGCAGTACTTC
TRBD2,few,TRBV19,TRBJ2-7,CASSQNSGRAYEQYF,TGTGCCAGTAGCCAAAATAGCGGGAGGGCCTACGAGCAGTACTTC
.,.,TRBV5-1,TRBJ1-1,CASSPQTRMNTEAFF,TGCGCCAGCAGCCCCCAGACACGGATGAACACTGAAGCTTTCTTT
.,.,TRBV2,TRBJ1-5,CASSELTAQNQPQHF,TGTGCCAGCAGTGAATTAACAGCTCAAAATCAGCCCCAGCATTTT
TRBD1,.,TRBV5-1,TRBJ1-3,CASSSLTGVGNTIYF,TGCGCCAGCAGCTCCCTGACAGGGGTAGGAAACACCATATATTTT
.,.,TRBV19,TRBJ2-5,CASSIDRGRQTQYF,TGTGCCAGTAGTATAGACAGGGGGAGGCAGACCCAGTACTTC
.,.,TRBV5-1,TRBJ2-7,CASSWRGDEQYF,TGCGCCAGCAGCTGGCGCGGCGACGAGCAGTACTTC